This T cell receptor (beta chain) was observed in a study of T-cell reconstitution after alpha-beta-depleted transplantation in children. The germline gives CDR1 SGHRS, CDR2 YFSETQ. The CDR3 covers 15 residues. Trimming took 4 bases from V and 5 from J; bases not matched to a gene: 9. As it was prepared, the TCRbeta library received unique molecular identifiers. TCRdb fed the PCR reads into MiXCR, producing one record per CDR3 protein. Of about 480,000 distinct CDR3 sequences in the sample, approximately 12% were seen once. The sample in question was PBMCs from the stem cell graft donor, obtained from the stem cell graft. The TCR sequence derives from a human donor who donated a stem cell graft to a child with combined immunodeficiency. The V gene is TRBV5-1, the J gene TRBJ2-5; 9 positions match TRBD1. The CDR3 is CASSARGQGSETQYF. The CDR3 DNA sequence: TGCGCCAGCAGCGCCCGGGGACAGGGTTCTGAGACCCAGTACTTC.